This T cell receptor (beta chain) was retrieved from a study of beta chain features in type 1 diabetes. Overall study: Examination covered around 110 million sorted cells spanning all samples.

Findings and limits, study-wide: The cDNA sequencing approach could over-represent high-TCR-expressing cells. The analysis here could not establish whether HLA type shapes TCRB rearrangement. Among all four CD4+ subsets, Type 1 diabetes patients had TCRB CDR3s that were moderately but significantly shorter.

This clone occurred a few times. Its antigen remains unidentified. CD45RO/CCR7/CD25/CD127/CD95/CD27 staining was used to isolate CD4+ naive, central memory, regulatory and stem cell-like memory cells by sorting. Trimming stripped 2 bases from V and 7 bases from J, with 11 bases between. Germline lookup yields CDR1 GTSNPN and CDR2 SVGIG (reference sequence). The CDR3 contains 12 residues. The entirety of the isolated RNA underwent reverse transcription, so expressed TCRB transcripts were sequenced. The repertoire was sequenced with immunoSEQ multiplex PCR; TCRdb's copy has only in-frame clones and lacks some. The sample includes a few hundred thousand clones, more than 15% of them seen just once.

Sequencing input: naive CD4+ T cells from blood. The TCR comes from a man in his thirties or forties with type 1 diabetes. The genes are TRBV30 and TRBJ2-5; D unresolved. The CDR3 DNA reads as TGTGCCTGGAGTCCACAGTACGCGACCCAGTACTTC. Encoded protein: CAWSPQYATQYF. Supplemented by reference TRBV30 and TRBJ2-5, the full variable domain reads SQTIHQWPATLVQPVGSPLSLECTVEGTSNPNLYWYRQAAGRGLQLLFYSVGIGQISSEVPQNLSASRPQDRQFILSSKKLLLSDSGFYLCAWSPQYATQYFGPGTRLLVL.